This T cell receptor beta chain derives from a study of sequential checkpoint blockade in melanoma. Sequencing was performed with immunoSEQ multiplex PCR; in TCRdb, only in-frame clones are kept and a portion is missing. Of 15,000 to 20,000 clones in the sample, around 76% were seen once. The treatment here: randomized to nivolumab then ipilimumab (arm A) or the reverse (arm B). The CDR3 spans 13 residues. Germline assignment: CDR1 SGDLS and CDR2 YYNGEE. Trimming removed 1 base from V and 5 bases from J, with 7 bases in between. The specimen was CD8+ T cells sorted from blood (inferred from file names), collected from a patient given nivolumab and ipilimumab in sequence. The TCR originated in a human donor with melanoma. The V and J genes are TRBV9 and TRBJ2-1; D unclear. The CDR3 nucleotides read TGTGCCAGCAGCGTAAACAGCAACAATGAGCAGTTCTTC. Its protein product is CASSVNSNNEQFF.